This paragraph reports one T cell receptor (beta chain). No antigen is known for it. With 0 bases clipped from V and 5 bases from J, the junction kept 9 bases outside the gene matches. Per the germline V gene, CDR1 is LGHNA and CDR2 is YSLEER. The CDR3 spans 16 residues. The protocol was immunoSEQ multiplex PCR, while the TCRdb copy is restricted to in-frame clones and leaves out a portion. The sample has approximately 7,200 clones, 87% seen once. The sample originates from a study of T cells in localized non-small cell lung cancer. Study-level results: Tumor showed lower T cell clonality than uninvolved adjacent lung, where it was highest. The study detected a median approximately 55 of the top 100 tumor clones in adjacent lung. Longer overall survival was seen with higher T cell density measured in blood. Heterogeneity within the tumor remains possible, as just one region underwent sequencing.

The TCR comes from a male donor older than 55 with stage III lung adenocarcinoma. This chain connects TRBV4-3 to TRBJ2-5, with 7 bases aligning to TRBD2. This specimen was peripheral blood, taken before any cancer treatment. CDR3 residues: CASSQEASGSFETQYF. CDR3 DNA: TGCGCCAGCAGCCAAGAGGCTAGCGGAAGTTTTGAGACCCAGTACTTC.